The clone carrying this TCR beta chain was observed many times. Its antigen is as yet unknown. This entry belongs to a study of T-cell reconstitution after alpha-beta-depleted transplantation in children. Overall study findings and caveats: One year post-transplant, T-cell counts and diversity were largely derived from T cells produced anew. It was surviving recipient T cells and thymic progenitors that gave some patients high TCRbeta diversity at day 60.

TCRbeta library construction was performed incorporating unique molecular identifiers. TCRdb reanalysed the PCR reads using MiXCR and keeps one entry per CDR3 protein. The data hold about 230,000 distinct CDR3 sequences, with roughly a tenth observed a single time. The germline gives CDR1 LGHNA, CDR2 YNFKEQ. CDR3 size: 15 residues. With 4 bases clipped from V and 5 bases from J, the junction kept 5 bases outside the gene matches. The chain is built from TRBV4-2 and TRBJ2-7; 13 bases are shared with TRBD2. Here the sequenced sample was PBMCs, taken before TCRalphabeta/CD19-depleted stem cell transplant. This receptor was identified in a child younger than two with acute myeloid leukemia, due to receive a stem cell transplant. The CDR3 nucleotides read TGTGCCAGCAGCCGCCGACTAGCGGGAGGCGACGAGCAGTACTTC. This gives the protein CASSRRLAGGDEQYF.